This is a list of T cell receptor beta chains from one sample in a study of blood T cell repertoires in COVID-19. Measured with immunoSEQ multiplex PCR; TCRdb has only the in-frame clones, and not every one. Among about 60,000 clones, 60% to 80% were seen once, and the ten largest hold over 10%. The sample taken for sequencing was peripheral blood. The receptors here all came from an elderly man with acute or convalescent COVID-19. Each CDR3 is given with its conserved first and last residue. Fields, in order: CDR3 DNA, CDR3 protein, V gene, clone size, D gene, J gene. A D gene is named only where the DNA matches it firmly. Clone size is given for some rows only: seen once, a few or many times, or a class if the clone is expanded.

CDR3nt: TGTGCCAGCAAACCACTAGACAGGGGCGGCGGGGAGCAGTACTTC; CDR3aa: CASKPLDRGGGEQYF; v_gene: TRBV6-5; abundance: .; d_gene: TRBD1; j_gene: TRBJ2-7
CDR3nt: TGTGCCAGCAGCTTGAAGGGGGCGCGGACAGATACGCAGTATTTT; CDR3aa: CASSLKGARTDTQYF; v_gene: TRBV7-9; abundance: .; d_gene: TRBD1; j_gene: TRBJ2-3
CDR3nt: TGTGCCAGCAGCCCTAACCAGGGAACTGAAGCTTTCTTT; CDR3aa: CASSPNQGTEAFF; v_gene: TRBV9; abundance: .; d_gene: .; j_gene: TRBJ1-1
CDR3nt: TGTGCCAGCAGTGAGGTGGGCCCGAACACTGAAGCTTTCTTT; CDR3aa: CASSEVGPNTEAFF; v_gene: TRBV2; abundance: .; d_gene: .; j_gene: TRBJ1-1
CDR3nt: TGTGCCAGCAGCTTAATCGGGACCGGGGAGCTGTTTTTT; CDR3aa: CASSLIGTGELFF; v_gene: TRBV7-3; abundance: .; d_gene: .; j_gene: TRBJ2-2
CDR3nt: TGCGCCAGCAGCTATGGACAGGGGGCGAGGTCCGGGGAGCTGTTTTTT; CDR3aa: CASSYGQGARSGELFF; v_gene: TRBV5-1; abundance: few; d_gene: TRBD1; j_gene: TRBJ2-2
CDR3nt: TGTGCCAGCAGTGAACAAGGGGCGCGTGGCTACACCTTC; CDR3aa: CASSEQGARGYTF; v_gene: TRBV6-1; abundance: .; d_gene: .; j_gene: TRBJ1-2
CDR3nt: TGCGCCAGCAGTGAGTGGGTAGCGGGGTACAATGAGCAGTTCTTC; CDR3aa: CASSEWVAGYNEQFF; v_gene: TRBV10-1; abundance: few; d_gene: TRBD2; j_gene: TRBJ2-1
CDR3nt: TGTGCCAGCAGCTCGGTAGCTAACTATGGCTACACCTTC; CDR3aa: CASSSVANYGYTF; v_gene: TRBV5-6; abundance: .; d_gene: .; j_gene: TRBJ1-2
CDR3nt: TGTGCCAGCAGCCCTTACGCAGGTACTGGGGCCAACGTCCTGACTTTC; CDR3aa: CASSPYAGTGANVLTF; v_gene: TRBV3-1/TRBV3-2; abundance: .; d_gene: .; j_gene: TRBJ2-6
CDR3nt: TGTGCCAGCAGTCCGACAGACAATGAGCAGTTCTTC; CDR3aa: CASSPTDNEQFF; v_gene: TRBV3-1/TRBV3-2; abundance: few; d_gene: .; j_gene: TRBJ2-1
CDR3nt: TGTGCCAGCGCTCCGGGACTAGCTGTTACCGGGGAGCTGTTTTTT; CDR3aa: CASAPGLAVTGELFF; v_gene: TRBV3-1/TRBV3-2; abundance: .; d_gene: TRBD2; j_gene: TRBJ2-2
CDR3nt: TGTGCCAGCAGCTTGGCGGGAGGTTATCAAGATACGCAGTATTTT; CDR3aa: CASSLAGGYQDTQYF; v_gene: TRBV11-3; abundance: .; d_gene: TRBD2; j_gene: TRBJ2-3
CDR3nt: TGCGCCAGCAGCATCCTCTCCGGGACAGGGGGCACTGAAGCTTTCTTT; CDR3aa: CASSILSGTGGTEAFF; v_gene: TRBV5-1; abundance: .; d_gene: TRBD1; j_gene: TRBJ1-1
CDR3nt: TGTGCCAGCAGCTCCCGGGACAACAGCTATAGAACTAATGAAAAACTGTTTTTT; CDR3aa: CASSSRDNSYRTNEKLFF; v_gene: TRBV5-6; abundance: .; d_gene: .; j_gene: TRBJ1-4
CDR3nt: TGCGCCAGCAGCGCGGCCGGACAGAACACCGGGGAGCTGTTTTTT; CDR3aa: CASSAAGQNTGELFF; v_gene: TRBV5-1; abundance: .; d_gene: .; j_gene: TRBJ2-2
CDR3nt: TGTGCCAGCAGCCCCGGGACAAAATTCACAGATACGCAGTATTTT; CDR3aa: CASSPGTKFTDTQYF; v_gene: TRBV6-5; abundance: .; d_gene: .; j_gene: TRBJ2-3
CDR3nt: TGTGCCAGCAGCCGTGGACTCCCGAACACTGAAGCTTTCTTT; CDR3aa: CASSRGLPNTEAFF; v_gene: TRBV27; abundance: .; d_gene: .; j_gene: TRBJ1-1
CDR3nt: TGTGCCAGCTCACCCCCGACACCTTTTGCCTACGAGCAGTACTTC; CDR3aa: CASSPPTPFAYEQYF; v_gene: TRBV18; abundance: .; d_gene: .; j_gene: TRBJ2-7
CDR3nt: TGTGCCAGCAGCTTCGGTGGGAGCTTAGATACGCAGTATTTT; CDR3aa: CASSFGGSLDTQYF; v_gene: TRBV7-9; abundance: few; d_gene: .; j_gene: TRBJ2-3
CDR3nt: TGTGCCAGCAGCGGGGCACTAGCGGGGGAAACAGATACGCAGTATTTT; CDR3aa: CASSGALAGETDTQYF; v_gene: TRBV5-8; abundance: .; d_gene: TRBD2; j_gene: TRBJ2-3
CDR3nt: TGTGCCAGCAGTCAGCTGAGGCCGGCAGGGTCCAACGAGCAGTACTTC; CDR3aa: CASSQLRPAGSNEQYF; v_gene: TRBV2; abundance: .; d_gene: .; j_gene: TRBJ2-7
CDR3nt: TGTGCCAGCAGTTTAGTGGGGGGGGCGGCCCACACCTTC; CDR3aa: CASSLVGGAAHTF; v_gene: TRBV12-3/TRBV12-4; abundance: .; d_gene: .; j_gene: TRBJ1-2
CDR3nt: TGCGCCAGCAGTAGCGGGAGATTGGGGGCAGATACGCAGTATTTT; CDR3aa: CASSSGRLGADTQYF; v_gene: TRBV10-1; abundance: .; d_gene: TRBD2; j_gene: TRBJ2-3
CDR3nt: TGCGCCAGCAGCCAAGGTCCGGTACAGGTTTCATTCGGAAAACTGTTTTTT; CDR3aa: CASSQGPVQVSFGKLFF; v_gene: TRBV4-1; abundance: few; d_gene: .; j_gene: TRBJ1-4
CDR3nt: TGTGCCAGCAGCTTCGGACAGGGGGCCGGAACTGAAGCTTTCTTT; CDR3aa: CASSFGQGAGTEAFF; v_gene: TRBV11-1; abundance: .; d_gene: TRBD1; j_gene: TRBJ1-1
CDR3nt: TGTGCCTGGAGTGGGGGGACACAAAAACCTGCCGGGGAGCTGTTTTTT; CDR3aa: CAWSGGTQKPAGELFF; v_gene: TRBV30; abundance: .; d_gene: .; j_gene: TRBJ2-2
CDR3nt: TGTGCTAGTGGTTTGGGTGACAGTTTCAGGGGAGCTTTCTTT; CDR3aa: CASGLGDSFRGAFF; v_gene: TRBV12-5; abundance: .; d_gene: .; j_gene: TRBJ1-1
CDR3nt: TGTGCCTTCCGACTAGCGGGGGGGCCGGGGCAAGAGACCCAGTACTTC; CDR3aa: CAFRLAGGPGQETQYF; v_gene: TRBV30; abundance: .; d_gene: TRBD2; j_gene: TRBJ2-5
CDR3nt: TGTGCCAGCAGTAGACTAGTAACCACCGGGGAGCTGTTTTTT; CDR3aa: CASSRLVTTGELFF; v_gene: TRBV6-2/TRBV6-3; abundance: .; d_gene: .; j_gene: TRBJ2-2
CDR3nt: TGTGCCACCGGACGGGGCACTGAAGCTTTCTTT; CDR3aa: CATGRGTEAFF; v_gene: TRBV3-1/TRBV3-2; abundance: .; d_gene: .; j_gene: TRBJ1-1
CDR3nt: TGTGCCAGCAGCTTAGATCGGGGCACCGGGGAGCTGTTTTTT; CDR3aa: CASSLDRGTGELFF; v_gene: TRBV11-3; abundance: .; d_gene: .; j_gene: TRBJ2-2
CDR3nt: TGTGCCAGCAGTTACAAGGGACAGAACACTGAAGCTTTCTTT; CDR3aa: CASSYKGQNTEAFF; v_gene: TRBV6-5; abundance: .; d_gene: .; j_gene: TRBJ1-1
CDR3nt: TGTGCCAGCTCACCAGGGAGGGAAAATGAAAAACTGTTTTTT; CDR3aa: CASSPGRENEKLFF; v_gene: TRBV18; abundance: .; d_gene: .; j_gene: TRBJ1-4
CDR3nt: TGTGCCAGCAGCTTTAAAAGGGGGACAGGGACGGATGGCTACACCTTC; CDR3aa: CASSFKRGTGTDGYTF; v_gene: TRBV7-9; abundance: few; d_gene: TRBD1; j_gene: TRBJ1-2
CDR3nt: TGCGCCAGCAGCCGGACAGGGGGACCGGAACTAGGCTATGGCTACACCTTC; CDR3aa: CASSRTGGPELGYGYTF; v_gene: TRBV5-1; abundance: few; d_gene: TRBD1; j_gene: TRBJ1-2
CDR3nt: TGTGCCAGCAGAATCTCGACAGGCGTTAAAAACATTCAGTACTTC; CDR3aa: CASRISTGVKNIQYF; v_gene: TRBV28; abundance: .; d_gene: .; j_gene: TRBJ2-4
CDR3nt: TGTGCCAGTAGTCTAGGGGACATCCGGACTGAAGCTTTCTTT; CDR3aa: CASSLGDIRTEAFF; v_gene: TRBV19; abundance: .; d_gene: .; j_gene: TRBJ1-1
CDR3nt: TGCGCCAGCAGCTTCGGTAGCGGGGACGATGAGCAGTTCTTC; CDR3aa: CASSFGSGDDEQFF; v_gene: TRBV5-1; abundance: .; d_gene: TRBD2; j_gene: TRBJ2-1
CDR3nt: TGTGCCAGCAGCTTAGCAGGGGTTCATAATTCACCCCTCCACTTT; CDR3aa: CASSLAGVHNSPLHF; v_gene: TRBV7-2; abundance: .; d_gene: .; j_gene: TRBJ1-6
CDR3nt: TGTGCCTGGAGCTCTAGATCGGGAGCTTTCTTT; CDR3aa: CAWSSRSGAFF; v_gene: TRBV30; abundance: few; d_gene: .; j_gene: TRBJ1-1
CDR3nt: TGCGCCAGCATTGGGAGGGGGGGCAATGAGCAGTTCTTC; CDR3aa: CASIGRGGNEQFF; v_gene: TRBV10-2; abundance: .; d_gene: .; j_gene: TRBJ2-1
CDR3nt: TGTGCCAGTAGTATTATCAGCGATCAGCCCCAGCATTTT; CDR3aa: CASSIISDQPQHF; v_gene: TRBV19; abundance: .; d_gene: .; j_gene: TRBJ1-5
CDR3nt: TGTGCCAGCAGACTTGACAAATCGTACGAGCAGTACTTC; CDR3aa: CASRLDKSYEQYF; v_gene: TRBV12-3/TRBV12-4; abundance: .; d_gene: .; j_gene: TRBJ2-7
CDR3nt: TGTGCCAGCTCAAAAATGCTGGGGGCGAACACTGAAGCTTTCTTT; CDR3aa: CASSKMLGANTEAFF; v_gene: TRBV18; abundance: .; d_gene: .; j_gene: TRBJ1-1
CDR3nt: TGTGCCAGCAGCTTTGTGGGAGGGACTACCGTCCTGGGCGAGCAGTACTTC; CDR3aa: CASSFVGGTTVLGEQYF; v_gene: TRBV11-3; abundance: once; d_gene: TRBD2; j_gene: TRBJ2-7
CDR3nt: TGTGCCAGCAGCCCGGACATATCCCGGTCCTACGAGCAGTACTTC; CDR3aa: CASSPDISRSYEQYF; v_gene: TRBV2; abundance: .; d_gene: .; j_gene: TRBJ2-7
CDR3nt: TGTGCCAGCAGTGAATCTCTTCTGAAGGCGGTTGACTATGGCTACACCTTC; CDR3aa: CASSESLLKAVDYGYTF; v_gene: TRBV6-1; abundance: .; d_gene: .; j_gene: TRBJ1-2
CDR3nt: TGTGCCAGCAGCTCGACAGCGACCAGGACAGGCCCAACGACTGAAGCTTTCTTT; CDR3aa: CASSSTATRTGPTTEAFF; v_gene: TRBV11-2; abundance: .; d_gene: TRBD1; j_gene: TRBJ1-1
CDR3nt: TGTGCCTGCTCAACTAGCTCCAGCGGCGGAGGCGAGCAGTACTTC; CDR3aa: CACSTSSSGGGEQYF; v_gene: TRBV30; abundance: .; d_gene: .; j_gene: TRBJ2-7